This passage covers 22 T cell receptor beta chains from one sample sequenced in a study of T cells of healthy individuals. Using its own MiXCR run on the 5' RACE reads, TCRdb lists one record per CDR3 protein. The sample has around 83,000 distinct CDR3 sequences, about 5.5% seen once. Receptors were obtained from a female donor in good health.

This clonotype was recorded at least ten times. This sequence joins TRBV5-4 and TRBJ1-1; possible D gene TRBD1, 5 bases. The germline gives CDR1 SGHNT, CDR2 YYREEE (reference sequence). The CDR3 is 12 residues long. The V gene lost 4 bases and the J gene lost 2 bases, with 6 bases spanning the gap. For the CDR3, the DNA is TGTGCCAGCAGCGGGGCTAACACTGAAGCTTTCTTT. The encoded protein is CASSGANTEAFF.

A note on this clonotype: A much more abundant neighbour one base away suggests this may be a read error. This chain links TRBV28 with TRBJ1-5; D is ambiguous. CDR1 MDHEN and CDR2 SYDVKM come from the germline V gene. The CDR3 is made up of 12 amino acids. DNA for the CDR3: TGTGCCAGCTTAGTTTCCAATCAGCCCCAGAATTTT. This codes for CASLVSNQPQNF.

This clonotype was counted at least ten times. This chain joins TRBV30 and TRBJ2-3; 11 bases map to TRBD2. CDR3 length: 18 residues. Germline V gives CDR1 GTSNPN, CDR2 SVGIG (reference sequence). V shed 3 bases and J 4 bases; nucleotides not matched to a gene: 15. The CDR3 is CAWSPLWGSSGRADTQYF. For the CDR3, the DNA is TGTGCCTGGAGCCCTCTTTGGGGAAGTAGCGGGAGGGCAGATACGCAGTATTTT.

This chain links TRBV7-2 with TRBJ1-1; D unclear. This CDR3 is built from 12 residues. Germline-derived CDR1 and CDR2 are SGHTA and FQGNSA. Trimming took 5 bases from V and 7 from J, leaving 11 bases between them. In nucleotides, the CDR3 is TGTGCCAGCAGCCCCTGGATGGGTGAAGCTTTCTTT. As protein: CASSPWMGEAFF.

This clonotype was seen repeatedly, ten times or more. This sequence joins TRBV4-1 and TRBJ1-4; D ambiguous. The CDR3 is made up of 13 amino acids. CDR1 is MGHRA, CDR2 YSYEKL, per germline. Trimming shortened V by 1 base and J by 7 bases, and 7 bases separated the two germline ends. The CDR3 loop reads CASSQVRGEKLFF. The CDR3 DNA sequence: TGCGCCAGCAGCCAAGTACGGGGTGAAAAACTGTTTTTT.

The rearrangement links TRBV7-9 to TRBJ1-6, with a possible D match to TRBD1 (5 bases). CDR1 and CDR2 from the germline V gene are SEHNR and FQNEAQ (reference sequence). The V end lost 5 bases, the J end lost 2 bases, and 16 bases lay between the germline ends. The CDR3 totals 17 residues. CDR3 bases: TGTGCCAGCAGCGCCCACCGGGGCCCTCCCTATAATTCACCCCTCCACTTT. Translation gives CASSAHRGPPYNSPLHF. The variable domain in full, completed from reference TRBV7-9 and TRBJ1-6, reads DTGVSQNPRHKITKRGQNVTFRCDPISEHNRLYWYRQTLGQGPEFLTYFQNEAQLEKSRLLSDRFSAERPKGSFSTLEIQRTEQGDSAMYLCASSAHRGPPYNSPLHFGNGTRLTVT.

This clonotype was found many times. The chain links TRBV5-4 to TRBJ2-3; no clear D gene. The CDR3 spans 14 residues. The V gene lost 2 bases and the J gene lost 2 bases, with 9 bases spanning the gap. Germline lookup yields CDR1 SGHNT and CDR2 YYREEE (reference sequence). The CDR3 sequence is CASSFGQTTDTQYF. CDR3 nucleotides: TGTGCCAGCAGCTTTGGTCAGACCACAGATACGCAGTATTTT.

This clonotype showed up just a few times. This chain links TRBV28 with TRBJ2-3, with 9 bases that match TRBD1. This CDR3 is built from 16 residues. Germline loops: CDR1 MDHEN, CDR2 SYDVKM. V lost 5 bases to trimming and J lost 2 bases; unmatched junction nucleotides: 8. CDR3: CASSPNRGPSTDTQYF. DNA of the CDR3: TGTGCCAGCAGTCCCAACAGGGGGCCTTCCACAGATACGCAGTATTTT.

This clonotype came up many times. The genes are TRBV6-5 and TRBJ2-7; D perhaps matches TRBD1 (5 bases). CDR1 is MNHEY and CDR2 is SVGAGI in the germline V gene. V was trimmed by 5 bases and J by 3 bases, leaving 14 bases between them. The CDR3 extends over 14 amino acids. CDR3 residues: CASSRRQPVYEQYF. The CDR3 bases are TGTGCCAGCAGTCGACGACAGCCGGTCTACGAGCAGTACTTC.

A few counts support this clonotype. The gene calls are TRBV10-3 and TRBJ2-3; 8 nucleotides line up with TRBD2. The junction had 6 bases not matched to a gene; V was cut back by 6 bases and J by 4 bases. The CDR3 loop spans 14 amino acids. Germline assignment: CDR1 ENHRY and CDR2 SYGVKD. The CDR3 sequence is CAISPAGDSDTQYF. Written as DNA, the CDR3 is TGTGCCATCAGCCCAGCGGGAGACTCAGATACGCAGTATTTT.

The chain couples TRBV15 to TRBJ2-3; no reliable D call. Trimming took 0 bases from V and 2 from J, leaving 12 bases between them. CDR1 LNHNV and CDR2 YYDKDF come from the germline V gene (reference sequence). CDR3 length equals 16 residues. In DNA, the CDR3 is TGTGCCACCAGCAGAGATGGCCGTCCTAACACAGATACGCAGTATTTT. It is translated as CATSRDGRPNTDTQYF.

This clonotype has a count of ten or more. This chain uses TRBV12-3 or TRBV12-4 with TRBJ2-1; no clear D gene. The CDR3 loop spans 12 amino acids. V dropped 3 bases and J dropped 10 bases, with 10 bases sitting between them. The CDR3 here is CASSFRAGEQFF. The DNA of the CDR3 is TGTGCCAGCAGTTTCCGGGCCGGGGAGCAGTTCTTC.

Many counts were recorded for this clonotype. This chain connects TRBV12-3 or TRBV12-4 to TRBJ2-1; 10 bases align to TRBD2. This CDR3 is built from 14 residues. V trimming: 3 bases; J trimming: 7 bases; junction bases outside the gene matches: 3. CDR3 nucleotide sequence: TGTGCCAGCAGTTTCCTAGCGGGAGTAAATGAGCAGTTCTTC. This encodes CASSFLAGVNEQFF.

This clonotype was recorded many times. The rearrangement joins TRBV20-1 to TRBJ1-4; 7 bases agree with TRBD1. Per the germline V gene, CDR1 is DFQATT and CDR2 is SNEGSKA (reference sequence). The CDR3 is 15 residues long. V shed 6 bases and J 1 base; nucleotides not matched to a gene: 8. DNA for the CDR3: TGCAGTGCCCAAGGAGGGGGCCAAACTAATGAAAAACTGTTTTTT. Translation: CSAQGGGQTNEKLFF.

This chain links TRBV25-1 with TRBJ2-5; TRBD1 is a possible D gene (6 bases). Trimming pared 3 bases from V and 2 bases from J, leaving 7 bases between. The CDR3 loop spans 13 amino acids. The germline V gene has CDR1 MGHDK and CDR2 SYGVNS. The CDR3 DNA sequence: TGTGCCAGCAGTGATGGACAGCAAGAGACCCAGTACTTC. Its protein product is CASSDGQQETQYF.

V is TRBV7-2 and J is TRBJ2-7, with D possibly being TRBD2 (7 bases). Germline V gives CDR1 SGHTA, CDR2 FQGNSA. Trimming took off 4 bases at V and 6 bases at J, with 19 bases between the two ends. This CDR3 spans 15 amino acids. Here the CDR3 DNA reads TGTGCCAGCAGCTGGGGACTCGGGGGGCTGGGCGAGCAGTACTTC. Amino acid sequence: CASSWGLGGLGEQYF.

This clonotype was seen ten or more times. This chain connects TRBV20-1 to TRBJ2-1, with 9 nucleotides matching TRBD2. Unmatched junction bases numbered 5, after V lost 2 bases and J lost 3 bases. CDR3 length equals 15 residues. Germline V gene lookup returns CDR1 DFQATT and CDR2 SNEGSKA (reference sequence). Written as DNA, the CDR3 is TGCAGTGCTAGACTTCTGACTAGCGGCTACAATGAGCAGTTCTTC. Translated: CSARLLTSGYNEQFF.

The chain combines TRBV9 with TRBJ1-4; D is undetermined. This CDR3 has 15 amino acids. Germline loops: CDR1 SGDLS, CDR2 YYNGEE. Between the trimmed V and J ends, which lost 0 bases and 7 bases, there was a span of 13 bases. The CDR3 protein is CASSVGAGSVEKLFF. The CDR3 bases are TGTGCCAGCAGCGTAGGGGCGGGGAGTGTTGAAAAACTGTTTTTT.

This clonotype has at least ten counts. The V gene is TRBV20-1, the J gene TRBJ1-1; no reliable D call. CDR3 size: 15 residues. The V end lost 0 bases, the J end lost 0 bases, and 11 bases lay between the germline ends. Germline V gene sequence: CDR1 DFQATT, CDR2 SNEGSKA (reference sequence). CDR3 coding DNA: TGCAGTGCTAGAGACTCGCACACCTTGAACACTGAAGCTTTCTTT. The encoded protein is CSARDSHTLNTEAFF.

There are many counts of this clonotype. The rearrangement uses TRBV4-1 and TRBJ2-2; 10 bases map to TRBD2. Germline V gives CDR1 MGHRA, CDR2 YSYEKL. The trim removed 1 base at V and 8 bases at J, leaving 4 bases unmatched. The CDR3 length is 15 residues. The CDR3 region is CASSQGTSGPGELFF. The CDR3 bases are TGCGCCAGCAGCCAAGGGACTAGCGGTCCGGGGGAGCTGTTTTTT.

This clonotype was seen only a few times. This chain joins TRBV29-1 and TRBJ2-7; weak D call: TRBD1 (6 bases). Trimming left V 6 bases short and J 1 base short, with 10 bases between. The CDR3 consists of 12 residues. Germline V gene data show CDR1 as SQVTM and CDR2 as ANQGSEA. The CDR3: CSVGTRSYEQYF. The DNA for the CDR3 is TGCAGCGTCGGGACAAGATCCTACGAGCAGTACTTC.

This clonotype has a count of ten or more. The V and J genes are TRBV5-8 and TRBJ2-7; D not certain. In germline, CDR1 is SGHTS, CDR2 YDEGEE. Trimming shortened V by 4 bases and J by 5 bases, and 7 bases separated the two germline ends. The CDR3 has 11 residues. CDR3 sequence (DNA): TGTGCCAGCAGCCGGACGGACGAGCAGTACTTC. Protein product: CASSRTDEQYF.